The next 23 T cell receptor beta chains were all read from a single sample in a study of cytomegalovirus exposure and HLA in healthy donors listed by TCRdb under 2017. The library was built by means of the immunoSEQ multiplex PCR assay. For the multiplex PCR, a mixture combining 60 forward primers for TCR Vbeta segments and 13 reverse primers for TCR Jbeta segments was used. The immuneACCESS repertoire file appears here via TCRdb, limited to in-frame rearrangements. These files lack a portion of the clones; in checked studies, under half of the deficit traces to unresolved V genes, and the cause of the others is not known. The sample records 85,000 to 100,000 clones, about 75% of which are singletons. The top ten clonotypes cover about 6.6% of the sample. The sequencing sample was made of PBMCs. Every receptor here comes from a man aged 40-55 years in good health and CMV-seropositive.

A single count supports this clone. The J gene is TRBJ2-7, the V gene TRBV6-7; 12 bases are a match to TRBD2. TRBV6-7 is an open reading frame, and its role is uncertain. The junction had 8 bases not matched to a gene; V was cut back by 5 bases and J by 0 bases. The CDR3 length is 17 residues. CDR3: CASSPMSTSGSSYEQYF. In DNA form, the CDR3 reads TGTGCCAGCAGTCCCATGTCGACTAGCGGGAGCTCCTACGAGCAGTACTTC.

As for this clone: Germline and junction disagree at one end, which may indicate a read error. The chain joins TRBV28 to TRBJ2-7; D is perhaps TRBD2 (5 bases). Germline V CDR1 and CDR2: MDHEN, SYDVKM. The CDR3 sequence is 13 residues long. CDR3 nucleotides: TGTGCCAGCAGGCCTGGGAGCCTACCAGATCTTCACTTC. Amino acids: CASRPGSLPDLHF.

V is TRBV9 and J is TRBJ2-1, with a weak D call TRBD2 (5 bases). The V and J ends lost 6 bases and 0 bases respectively, with 13 bases between them. This CDR3 spans 15 amino acids. Germline CDR1 reads SGDLS; CDR2 reads YYNGEE. The CDR3 nucleotides read TGTGCCAGCACCCGGATGGGGAGCTCCTACAATGAGCAGTTCTTC. Protein product: CASTRMGSSYNEQFF.

This clone has just a few counts. The chain combines TRBV28 with TRBJ2-7, with TRBD1 matching 10 bases. V lost 2 bases, J lost 4 bases, and 8 bases stayed unmatched. The CDR3 is 16 amino acids. Germline CDR1 is MDHEN and CDR2 is SYDVKM. DNA of the CDR3: TGTGCCAGCAGTTTAGGGGGGGGGACAGGGGTTTACGAGCAGTACTTC. Amino acids: CASSLGGGTGVYEQYF.

The rearrangement uses TRBV15 and TRBJ1-2, with D perhaps matching TRBD1 (6 bases). Germline lookup yields CDR1 LNHNV and CDR2 YYDKDF (reference sequence). The length of the CDR3 is 14 residues. Trimming pared 3 bases from V and 6 bases from J, leaving 14 bases between. The CDR3 spells CATSRGWGGHGYTF. DNA for the CDR3: TGTGCCACCAGCAGGGGTTGGGGGGGGCATGGCTACACCTTC.

The rearrangement uses TRBV11-3 and TRBJ2-5; 14 bases line up with TRBD2. V was clipped by 0 bases and J by 5 bases; unmatched bases: 2. Germline CDR1 and CDR2: SGHNT and YENEEA. The CDR3 is 16 residues long. The CDR3 DNA is TGTGCCAGCAGCTTAGAGGGACTAGCGGGAGTTGAGACCCAGTACTTC. This translates into CASSLEGLAGVETQYF. Together with reference TRBV11-3 and TRBJ2-5, the CDR3 gives the full variable domain: EAGVVQSPRYKIIEKKQPVAFWCNPISGHNTLYWYLQNLGQGPELLIRYENEEAVDDSQLPKDRFSAERLKGVDSTLKIQPAELGDSAVYLCASSLEGLAGVETQYFGPGTRLLVL.

The rearrangement uses TRBV2 and TRBJ2-2; a possible D gene is TRBD1 (6 bases). The V gene lost 2 bases and the J gene lost 5 bases, with 6 bases spanning the gap. Germline loops: CDR1 SNHLY, CDR2 FYNNEI. The CDR3 has 13 residues. The CDR3 sequence: CASSEQGTGELFF. Written as DNA, the CDR3 is TGTGCCAGCAGTGAACAGGGGACCGGGGAGCTGTTTTTT.

The chain is built from TRBV7-2 and TRBJ1-5; D is perhaps TRBD1 (6 bases). The length of the CDR3 is 15 residues. Germline values: CDR1 SGHTA, CDR2 FQGNSA. The ends were cut back, 6 bases at V and 3 bases at J, with 15 bases in the middle. CDR3 nucleotide sequence: TGTGCCAGCAGTTATGTTTGGGACACCAATCAGCCCCAGCATTTT. Translated, it gives CASSYVWDTNQPQHF.

The chain has TRBV10-1 and TRBJ2-2; 7 bases agree with TRBD2. Unmatched junction bases numbered 8, after V lost 6 bases and J lost 1 base. Germline CDR1 is WNHNN and CDR2 is SYGVQD (reference sequence). The CDR3 runs 16 residues. CDR3 amino acids: CASSAPIAGNTGELFF. The CDR3 bases are TGCGCCAGCAGCGCCCCCATAGCGGGGAACACCGGGGAGCTGTTTTTT.

The chain joins TRBV4-3 to TRBJ1-1, with no clear D. The CDR3 loop spans 13 amino acids. Germline V gene data show CDR1 as LGHNA and CDR2 as YSLEER. Trimming shortened V by 4 bases and J by 4 bases, and 10 bases separated the two germline ends. The CDR3 region has the DNA TGCGCCAGCAGCCGGGTTTCGGGCACTGAAGCTTTCTTT. Amino acids: CASSRVSGTEAFF.

The V call is TRBV10-3, the J call TRBJ1-6; D is unresolved. This CDR3 spans 14 amino acids. Trimming cost V 4 bases and J 4 bases, with 8 bases left between them. Germline V lookup: CDR1 ENHRY, CDR2 SYGVKD. The CDR3 spells CAISGALYNSPLHF. The CDR3 DNA reads TGTGCCATCAGTGGGGCCCTGTATAATTCACCCCTCCACTTT.

CDR3 nucleotide sequence: TGTGCCAGCAGCTTCCAAGGGGGTGAGCAGTTCTTC. Residues: CASSFQGGEQFF. The J gene is TRBJ2-1, the V gene TRBV7-9, with D possibly TRBD1 on 6 matching bases. Germline lookup yields CDR1 SEHNR and CDR2 FQNEAQ (reference sequence). The CDR3 sequence is 12 residues long. Trimming removed 3 bases from V and 9 bases from J, with 9 bases in between.

This clone was detected a few times. This chain connects TRBV18 to TRBJ1-2, with D possibly matching TRBD1 (5 bases). CDR3 length equals 13 residues. V was clipped by 6 bases and J by 6 bases, with 14 bases between them. The germline V gene encodes CDR1 KGHSH and CDR2 LQKENI. CDR3 DNA: TGTGCCAGCTCCCGCGGGACCGAGGATGGCTACACCTTC. It encodes CASSRGTEDGYTF.

The chain employs TRBV2 and TRBJ2-2, with 7 bases aligning to TRBD1. The CDR3 is 15 residues long. CDR1 is SNHLY, CDR2 FYNNEI, per germline. J was trimmed by 0 bases and V by 4 bases; bases with no gene match: 2. The CDR3 coding sequence is TGTGCCAGCAGTGTGACAGGGCCGAACACCGGGGAGCTGTTTTTT. It translates to CASSVTGPNTGELFF.

The chain links TRBV28 to TRBJ1-2; D is uncertain. The CDR3 sequence is 10 residues long. Between the trimmed V and J ends, which lost 6 bases and 8 bases, there was a span of 7 bases. Per the germline V gene, CDR1 is MDHEN and CDR2 is SYDVKM. The CDR3 bases are TGTGCCAGCAGGGAGGAGGGCTACACCTTC. This codes for CASREEGYTF.

The chain uses TRBV29-1 and TRBJ1-1, with 7 bases identical to TRBD1. Germline values: CDR1 SQVTM, CDR2 ANQGSEA. V trimming: 2 bases; J trimming: 1 base; junction bases outside the gene matches: 4. The length of the CDR3 is 14 residues. For the CDR3, the DNA is TGCAGCGTTGAATGGGACAGCTCGAACACTGAAGCTTTCTTT. It specifies CSVEWDSSNTEAFF.

The chain employs TRBV9 and TRBJ1-2; D uncertain. The length of the CDR3 is 14 residues. Germline loops: CDR1 SGDLS, CDR2 YYNGEE. V dropped 0 bases and J dropped 1 base, with 7 bases sitting between them. CDR3 protein: CASSVGTVNYGYTF. The DNA of the CDR3 is TGTGCCAGCAGCGTAGGTACAGTTAACTATGGCTACACCTTC. The complete variable domain, with remaining parts taken from reference TRBV9 and TRBJ1-2, reads DSGVTQTPKHLITATGQRVTLRCSPRSGDLSVYWYQQSLDQGLQFLIQYYNGEERAKGNILERFSAQQFPDLHSELNLSSLELGDSALYFCASSVGTVNYGYTFGSGTRLTVV.

A few counts support this clone. The chain joins TRBV10-3 to TRBJ2-7, with D possibly being TRBD1 (6 bases). Germline V gene data show CDR1 as ENHRY and CDR2 as SYGVKD. This CDR3 is 15 amino acids long. V gave up 6 bases and J gave up 1 base, with 16 bases separating them. The CDR3 is CAIRSTGILSYEQYF. The CDR3 bases are TGTGCCATCAGAAGCACAGGGATCCTGTCCTACGAGCAGTACTTC.

Notes on this clone: The junction departs from the called germline gene at one end, perhaps through a read error. The chain's CDR3 is CASSQVLAVLTDTQYF. The CDR3 DNA reads as TGTGCCAGCAGCCAAGTTCTAGCGGTACTCACAGATACGCAGTATTTT. This chain uses TRBV4-1 with TRBJ2-3; 7 bases fit TRBD2. Germline lookup yields CDR1 MGHRA and CDR2 YSYEKL. The CDR3 contains 16 residues.

This chain uses TRBV4-1 with TRBJ1-2; D gene uncertain. V shed 0 bases and J shed 8 bases, with 4 bases lying between them. Germline V CDR1 and CDR2: MGHRA, YSYEKL. The CDR3 loop spans 11 amino acids. The chain's CDR3 is CASSQEAGYTF. The CDR3 region has the DNA TGCGCCAGCAGCCAAGAGGCCGGCTACACCTTC.

A few counts support this clone. CDR3 bases: TGTGCCAGCAGCAAGGGACAGGGGGACTACGAGCAGTACTTC. Amino acids: CASSKGQGDYEQYF. The gene calls are TRBV5-6 and TRBJ2-7; 11 bases align to TRBD1. J was trimmed by 3 bases and V by 4 bases; bases with no gene match: 3. In germline, CDR1 is SGHDT, CDR2 YYEEEE. The CDR3 sequence is 14 residues long.

The V gene is TRBV27, the J gene TRBJ2-5, with 7 nucleotides matching TRBD2. The V gene end was trimmed by 0 bases and the J gene end by 5 bases; junction bases not matched to a gene: 21. This CDR3 region has 20 residues. Germline loops: CDR1 MNHEY, CDR2 SMNVEV (reference sequence). CDR3 in amino acids: CASSLSPSGTGGISKETQYF. CDR3 coding DNA: TGTGCCAGCAGTTTATCTCCCTCCGGGACGGGAGGAATCAGCAAGGAGACCCAGTACTTC.

The J gene is TRBJ2-3, the V gene TRBV5-1, with 14 bases lining up with TRBD2. The CDR3 contains 16 residues. CDR1 is SGHRS, CDR2 YFSETQ, per germline. The V and J ends lost 2 bases and 5 bases, in that order; junction bases with no gene match: 4. The CDR3 is CASSLGGLAGGDTQYF. The DNA of the CDR3 is TGCGCCAGCAGCTTAGGAGGACTAGCGGGAGGAGATACGCAGTATTTT.